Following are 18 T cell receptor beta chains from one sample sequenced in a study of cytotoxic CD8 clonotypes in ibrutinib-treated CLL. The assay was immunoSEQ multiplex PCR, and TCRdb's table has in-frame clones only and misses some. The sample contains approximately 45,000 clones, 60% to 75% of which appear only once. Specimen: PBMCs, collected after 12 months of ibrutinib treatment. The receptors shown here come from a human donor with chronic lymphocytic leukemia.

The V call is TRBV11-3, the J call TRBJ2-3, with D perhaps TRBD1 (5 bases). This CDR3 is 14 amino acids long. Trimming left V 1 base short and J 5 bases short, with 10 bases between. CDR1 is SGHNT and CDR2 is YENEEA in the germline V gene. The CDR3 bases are TGTGCCAGCAGCTTAGGCAGGGTTGAAGATACGCAGTATTTT. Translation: CASSLGRVEDTQYF.

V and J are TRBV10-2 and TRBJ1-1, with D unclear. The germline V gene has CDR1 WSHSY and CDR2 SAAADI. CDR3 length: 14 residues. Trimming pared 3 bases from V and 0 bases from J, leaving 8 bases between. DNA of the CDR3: TGCGCCAGCAGTGAAGGCGGGTTGAACACTGAAGCTTTCTTT. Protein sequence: CASSEGGLNTEAFF.

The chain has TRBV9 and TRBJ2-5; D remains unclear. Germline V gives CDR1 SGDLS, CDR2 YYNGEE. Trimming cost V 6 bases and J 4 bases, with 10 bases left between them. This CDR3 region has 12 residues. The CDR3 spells CASTDTGETQYF. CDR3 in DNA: TGTGCCAGCACCGATACGGGAGAGACCCAGTACTTC.

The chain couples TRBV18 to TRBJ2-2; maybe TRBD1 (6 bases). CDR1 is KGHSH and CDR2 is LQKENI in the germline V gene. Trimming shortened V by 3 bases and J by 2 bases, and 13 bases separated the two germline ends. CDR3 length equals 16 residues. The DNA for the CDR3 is TGTGCCAGCTCACCCCGTAAGGACAGCAACACCGGGGAGCTGTTTTTT. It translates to CASSPRKDSNTGELFF.

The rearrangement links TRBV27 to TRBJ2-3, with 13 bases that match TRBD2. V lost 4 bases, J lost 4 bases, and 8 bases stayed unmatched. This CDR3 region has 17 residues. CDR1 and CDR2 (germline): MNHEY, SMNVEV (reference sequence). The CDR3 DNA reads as TGTGCCAGCAGTTATCTCGGACTAGCGGGAGTATCAGATACGCAGTATTTT. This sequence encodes CASSYLGLAGVSDTQYF.

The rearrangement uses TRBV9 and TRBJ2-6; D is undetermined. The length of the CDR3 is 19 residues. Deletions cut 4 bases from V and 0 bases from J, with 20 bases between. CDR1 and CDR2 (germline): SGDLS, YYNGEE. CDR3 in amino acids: CASSPALYWKASGANVLTF. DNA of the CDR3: TGTGCCAGCAGCCCCGCTTTATACTGGAAGGCCTCTGGGGCCAACGTCCTGACTTTC.

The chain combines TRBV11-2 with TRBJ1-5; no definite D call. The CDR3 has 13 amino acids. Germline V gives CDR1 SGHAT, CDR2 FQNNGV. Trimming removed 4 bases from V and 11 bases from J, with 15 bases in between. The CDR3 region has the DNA TGTGCCAGCAGCTCCGTTCGGGCCTGGTCCCAGCATTTT. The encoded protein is CASSSVRAWSQHF. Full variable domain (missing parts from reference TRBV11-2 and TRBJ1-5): EAGVAQSPRYKIIEKRQSVAFWCNPISGHATLYWYQQILGQGPKLLIQFQNNGVVDDSQLPKDRFSAERLKGVDSTLKIQPAKLEDSAVYLCASSSVRAWSQHFGDGTRLSIL.

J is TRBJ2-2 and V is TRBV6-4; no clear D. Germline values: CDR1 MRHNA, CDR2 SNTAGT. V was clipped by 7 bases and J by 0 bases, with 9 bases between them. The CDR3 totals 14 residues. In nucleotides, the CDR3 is TGTGCCAGCACAAATGAAGCGAACACCGGGGAGCTGTTTTTT. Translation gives CASTNEANTGELFF.

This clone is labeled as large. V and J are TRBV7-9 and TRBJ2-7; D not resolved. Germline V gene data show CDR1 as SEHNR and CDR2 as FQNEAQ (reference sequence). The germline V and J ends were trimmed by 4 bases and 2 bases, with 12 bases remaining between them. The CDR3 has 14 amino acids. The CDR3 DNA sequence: TGTGCCAGCAGCTCTGAGACGGTGACCTACGAGCAGTACTTC. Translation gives CASSSETVTYEQYF.

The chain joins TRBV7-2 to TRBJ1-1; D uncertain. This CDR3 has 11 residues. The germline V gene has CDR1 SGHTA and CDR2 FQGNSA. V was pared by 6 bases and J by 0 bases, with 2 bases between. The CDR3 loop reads CASRMNTEAFF. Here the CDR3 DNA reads TGTGCCAGCAGGATGAACACTGAAGCTTTCTTT. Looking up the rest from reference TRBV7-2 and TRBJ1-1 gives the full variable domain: GAGVSQSPSNKVTEKGKDVELRCDPISGHTALYWYRQSLGQGLEFLIYFQGNSAPDKSGLPSDRFSAERTGGSVSTLTIQRTQQEDSAVYLCASRMNTEAFFGQGTRLTVV.

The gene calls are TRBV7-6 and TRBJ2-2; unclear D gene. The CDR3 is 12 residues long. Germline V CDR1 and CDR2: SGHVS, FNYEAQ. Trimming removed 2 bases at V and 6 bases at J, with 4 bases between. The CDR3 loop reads CASSLYPGELFF. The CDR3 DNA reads TGTGCCAGCAGCTTATACCCCGGGGAGCTGTTTTTT.

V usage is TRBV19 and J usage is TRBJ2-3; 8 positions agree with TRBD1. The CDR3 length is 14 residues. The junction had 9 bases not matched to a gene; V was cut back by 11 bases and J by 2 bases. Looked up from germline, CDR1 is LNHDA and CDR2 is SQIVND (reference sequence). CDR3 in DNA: TGTGCCTCCCTAGGGACAGGATTCACAGATACGCAGTATTTT. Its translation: CASLGTGFTDTQYF. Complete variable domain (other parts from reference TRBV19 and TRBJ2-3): DGGITQSPKYLFRKEGQNVTLSCEQNLNHDAMYWYRQDPGQGLRLIYYSQIVNDFQKGDIAEGYSVSREKKESFPLTVTSAQKNPTAFYLCASLGTGFTDTQYFGPGTRLTVL.

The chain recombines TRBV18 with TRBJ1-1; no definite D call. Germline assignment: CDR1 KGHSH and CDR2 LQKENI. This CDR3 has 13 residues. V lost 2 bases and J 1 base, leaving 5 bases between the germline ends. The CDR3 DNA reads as TGTGCCAGCTCACCAGTGGAGAACACTGAAGCTTTCTTT. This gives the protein CASSPVENTEAFF.

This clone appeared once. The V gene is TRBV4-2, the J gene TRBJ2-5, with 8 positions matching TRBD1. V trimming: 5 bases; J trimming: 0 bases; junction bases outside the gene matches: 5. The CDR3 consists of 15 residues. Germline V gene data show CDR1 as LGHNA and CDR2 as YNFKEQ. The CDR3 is CASSLGDRNQETQYF. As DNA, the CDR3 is TGTGCCAGCAGCTTGGGGGACAGGAACCAAGAGACCCAGTACTTC.

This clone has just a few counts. The chain's CDR3 is CASSQDPTGGVGRGYTF. The DNA for the CDR3 is TGCGCCAGCAGCCAAGATCCTACGGGGGGCGTCGGGCGTGGCTACACCTTC. This sequence joins TRBV4-1 and TRBJ1-2; weak D call: TRBD1 (6 bases). Germline-derived CDR1 and CDR2 are MGHRA and YSYEKL. V was shortened by 0 bases and J by 7 bases, with 21 bases between the two germline ends. CDR3 length: 17 amino acids.

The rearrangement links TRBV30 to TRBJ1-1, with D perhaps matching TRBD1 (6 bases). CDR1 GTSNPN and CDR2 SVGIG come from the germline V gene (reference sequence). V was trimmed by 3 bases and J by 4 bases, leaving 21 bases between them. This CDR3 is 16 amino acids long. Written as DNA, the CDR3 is TGTGCCTGGAGACCTTCGGACAGTAAACGGCTCACTGAAGCTTTCTTT. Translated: CAWRPSDSKRLTEAFF. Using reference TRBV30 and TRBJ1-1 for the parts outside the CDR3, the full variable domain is SQTIHQWPATLVQPVGSPLSLECTVEGTSNPNLYWYRQAAGRGLQLLFYSVGIGQISSEVPQNLSASRPQDRQFILSSKKLLLSDSGFYLCAWRPSDSKRLTEAFFGQGTRLTVV.

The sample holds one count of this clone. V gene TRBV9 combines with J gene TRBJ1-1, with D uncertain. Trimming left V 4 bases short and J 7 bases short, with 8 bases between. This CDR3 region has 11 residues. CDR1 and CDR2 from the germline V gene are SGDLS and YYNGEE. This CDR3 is CASSSGDEAFF. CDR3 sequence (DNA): TGTGCCAGCAGCTCCGGGGATGAAGCTTTCTTT.

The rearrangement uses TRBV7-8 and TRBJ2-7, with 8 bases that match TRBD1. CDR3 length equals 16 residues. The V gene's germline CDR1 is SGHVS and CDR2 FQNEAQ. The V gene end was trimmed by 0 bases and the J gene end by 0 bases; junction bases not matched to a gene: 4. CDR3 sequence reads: CASSLAQGTGSYEQYF. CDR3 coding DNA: TGTGCCAGCAGCTTAGCTCAAGGGACAGGCTCCTACGAGCAGTACTTC.